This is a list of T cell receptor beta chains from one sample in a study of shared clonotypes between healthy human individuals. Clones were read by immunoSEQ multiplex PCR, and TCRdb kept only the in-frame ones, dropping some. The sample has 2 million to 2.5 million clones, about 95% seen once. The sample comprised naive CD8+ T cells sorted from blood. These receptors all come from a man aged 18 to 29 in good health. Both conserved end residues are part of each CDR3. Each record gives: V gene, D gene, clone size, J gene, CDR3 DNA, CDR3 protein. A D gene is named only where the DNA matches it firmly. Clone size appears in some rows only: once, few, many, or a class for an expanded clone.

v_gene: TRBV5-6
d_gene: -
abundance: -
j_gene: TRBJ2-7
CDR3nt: TGTGCCAGCAGCTTGGGTGTTTCCTACGAGCAGTACTTC
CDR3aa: CASSLGVSYEQYF

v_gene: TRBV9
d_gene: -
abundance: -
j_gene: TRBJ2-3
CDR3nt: TGTGCCAGCAGCGTAGCCGGAAGCACAGATACGCAGTATTTT
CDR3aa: CASSVAGSTDTQYF

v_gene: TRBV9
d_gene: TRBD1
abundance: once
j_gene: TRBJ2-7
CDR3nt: TGTGCCAGCAGCGTAGGAGGGGGCGAAAGCGAGCAGTACTTC
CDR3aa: CASSVGGGESEQYF

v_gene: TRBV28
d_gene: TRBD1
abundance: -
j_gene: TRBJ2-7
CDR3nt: TGTGCCAGCAAGGTTATGGGGACAGGCCTAAACGAGCAGTACTTC
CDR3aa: CASKVMGTGLNEQYF

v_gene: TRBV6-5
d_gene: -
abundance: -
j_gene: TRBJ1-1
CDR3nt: TGTGCCAGCAGTTCCCTCGGAGTAGCTAACACTGAAGCTTTCTTT
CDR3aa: CASSSLGVANTEAFF

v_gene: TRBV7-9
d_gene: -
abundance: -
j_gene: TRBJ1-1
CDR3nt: TGTGCCAGCAGCTTAATCGGGACAGAAGCTTTCTTT
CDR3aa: CASSLIGTEAFF

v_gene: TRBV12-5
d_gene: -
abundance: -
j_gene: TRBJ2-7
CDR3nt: TGTGCTAGTGCCCGACCGGATAGCAGCTCCTACGAGCAGTACTTC
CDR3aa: CASARPDSSSYEQYF

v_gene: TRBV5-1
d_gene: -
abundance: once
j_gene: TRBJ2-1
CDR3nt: TGCGCCAGCAGCTTGGTAGGGCAGTACAATGAGCAGTTCTTC
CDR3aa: CASSLVGQYNEQFF

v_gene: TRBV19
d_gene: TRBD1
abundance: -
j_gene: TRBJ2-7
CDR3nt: TGTGCCAGTACCGCCGGGACAGGGTCGACTTACGAGCAGTACTTC
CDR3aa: CASTAGTGSTYEQYF

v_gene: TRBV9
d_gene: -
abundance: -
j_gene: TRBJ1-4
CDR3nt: TGTGCCAGCAGCTCCGGAGATGAAAAACTGTTTTTT
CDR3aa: CASSSGDEKLFF

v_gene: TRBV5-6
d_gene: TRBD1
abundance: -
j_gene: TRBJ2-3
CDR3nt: TGTGCCAGCAGCACCGCCGGGACAGGGCCCACAGATACGCAGTATTTT
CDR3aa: CASSTAGTGPTDTQYF

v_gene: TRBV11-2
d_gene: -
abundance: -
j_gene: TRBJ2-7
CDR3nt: TGTGCCAGCGGACACCGGGACGGACCCTACGAGCAGTACTTC
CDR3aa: CASGHRDGPYEQYF

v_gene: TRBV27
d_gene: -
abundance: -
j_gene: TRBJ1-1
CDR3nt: TGTGCCAGCAGTGTAATAGGGGTGAACACTGAAGCTTTCTTT
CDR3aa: CASSVIGVNTEAFF

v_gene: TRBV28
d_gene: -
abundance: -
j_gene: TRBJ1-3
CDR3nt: TGTGCCAGCAGTTTGGACGGCTCTGGAAACACCATATATTTT
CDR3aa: CASSLDGSGNTIYF

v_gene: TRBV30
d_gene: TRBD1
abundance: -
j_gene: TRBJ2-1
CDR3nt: TGTGCCTGGAGTACAGGGACAGTCAATGAGCAGTTCTTC
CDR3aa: CAWSTGTVNEQFF

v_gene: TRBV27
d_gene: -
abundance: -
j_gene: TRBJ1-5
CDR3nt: TGTGCCAGCAGTCCGTTCTCGAGCGGGGCCCAGCATTTT
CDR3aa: CASSPFSSGAQHF

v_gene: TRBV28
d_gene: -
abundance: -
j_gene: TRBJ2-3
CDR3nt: TGTGCCAGCAGTTTCGGCGCAGTTAGCACAGATACGCAGTATTTT
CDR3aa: CASSFGAVSTDTQYF

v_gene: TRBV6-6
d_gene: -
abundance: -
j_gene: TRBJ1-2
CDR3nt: TGTGCCAGCTACTTCGAATCTGGGACAAGCTATGGCTACACCTTC
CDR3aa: CASYFESGTSYGYTF

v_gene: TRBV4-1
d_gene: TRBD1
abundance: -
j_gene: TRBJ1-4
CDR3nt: TGCGCCAGCACCCGATTCGACAGGGATGATGAAAAACTGTTTTTT
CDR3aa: CASTRFDRDDEKLFF

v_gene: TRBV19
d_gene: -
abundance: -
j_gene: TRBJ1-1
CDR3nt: TGTGCCAGTAGTATAGAGGGTGCCCCTGAAGCTTTCTTT
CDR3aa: CASSIEGAPEAFF

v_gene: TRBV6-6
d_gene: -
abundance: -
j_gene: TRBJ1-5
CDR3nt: TGTGCCAGCAGCCGCCCGACAGGTGATCAACCCCAGCATTTT
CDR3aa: CASSRPTGDQPQHF

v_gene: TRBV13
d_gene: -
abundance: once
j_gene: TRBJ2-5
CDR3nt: TGTGCCAGCAGCCCCCGGGGGTTGGGTCAAGAGACCCAGTACTTC
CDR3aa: CASSPRGLGQETQYF